These T cell receptor beta chains were read from a single sample in a study of blood T cell repertoires in COVID-19. The protocol was immunoSEQ multiplex PCR, while the TCRdb copy is restricted to in-frame clones and leaves out a portion. The sample lists 150,000 to 200,000 clones, 70% to 80% occurring once. The sample was PBMCs or T cells enriched from blood (not recorded which). Receptors were obtained from a woman aged 45-59 years who had recovered from COVID-19. Both conserved end residues are part of each CDR3. D genes are given only for firm matches. Clone size is not always given. Where it is, it says once, few, many or a class for expanded clones.

TRBJ2-1 | once | NA | TRBV23-1 | CASSQSPRCSYNEQFF | TGCGCCAGCAGTCAATCTCCCCGGTGCTCCTACAATGAGCAGTTCTTC
TRBJ2-2 | NA | TRBD1 | TRBV5-1 | CASSLRDSANTGELFF | TGCGCCAGCAGCTTGCGGGACAGTGCGAACACCGGGGAGCTGTTTTTT
TRBJ2-7 | NA | TRBD2 | TRBV5-1 | CASSLGTSGIHEQYF | TGCGCCAGCAGCTTGGGGACTAGCGGGATCCACGAGCAGTACTTC
TRBJ2-1 | NA | NA | TRBV29-1 | CSVEETAGNEQFF | TGCAGCGTTGAAGAGACAGCGGGCAATGAGCAGTTCTTC
TRBJ1-5 | few | TRBD1 | TRBV18 | CASSPSTGVSNQPQHF | TGTGCCAGCTCACCGTCTACAGGGGTAAGCAATCAGCCCCAGCATTTT
TRBJ2-7 | few | TRBD1 | TRBV6-6 | CASSYDTGTDYEQYF | TGTGCCAGCAGTTACGACACCGGGACAGACTACGAGCAGTACTTC
TRBJ1-1 | once | NA | TRBV21-1 | CASGHRGRLLGPTEAFF | TGTGCCAGCGGGCACAGGGGGCGCCTTCTTGGCCCCACTGAAGCTTTCTTT
TRBJ2-7 | NA | NA | TRBV20-1 | CSARDFSEQYF | TGCAGTGCTAGAGATTTCTCCGAGCAGTACTTC
TRBJ2-1 | NA | TRBD2 | TRBV2 | CASSRSSGRAGEQFF | TGTGCCAGCAGTCGGAGTAGCGGGAGGGCCGGTGAGCAGTTCTTC
TRBJ1-1 | NA | NA | TRBV3-1/TRBV3-2 | CASSPAGRVAGTEAFF | TGTGCCAGCAGCCCAGCCGGGAGGGTGGCGGGCACTGAAGCTTTCTTT
TRBJ1-6 | NA | NA | TRBV7-6 | CASSINRDSPLHF | TGTGCCAGCAGCATCAACAGGGATTCACCCCTCCACTTT
TRBJ2-3 | few | NA | TRBV18 | CASSPRGGDTQYF | TGTGCCAGCTCACCACGGGGAGGAGATACGCAGTATTTT
TRBJ2-4 | NA | TRBD1 | TRBV6-4 | CASSPGTGPYDIQYF | TGTGCCAGCAGCCCCGGGACAGGGCCCTATGACATTCAGTACTTC
TRBJ2-1 | NA | NA | TRBV28 | CASSTLGRGKDNEQFF | TGTGCCAGCAGTACCCTCGGGCGGGGTAAGGACAATGAGCAGTTCTTC
TRBJ1-1 | NA | TRBD1 | TRBV7-3 | CASSLRGTGNTEAFF | TGTGCCAGCAGCTTAAGGGGGACAGGGAACACTGAAGCTTTCTTT
TRBJ1-2 | few | NA | TRBV28 | CASQTARGGYTF | TGTGCCAGCCAGACTGCAAGGGGCGGCTACACCTTC
TRBJ1-3 | few | NA | TRBV5-8 | CASSTAAVSGNTIYF | TGTGCCAGCAGCACCGCGGCAGTCTCCGGAAACACCATATATTTT
TRBJ2-5 | NA | TRBD1 | TRBV3-1/TRBV3-2 | CASSQGQGKETQYF | TGTGCCAGCAGCCAGGGACAGGGCAAAGAGACCCAGTACTTC
TRBJ1-5 | NA | TRBD1 | TRBV20-1 | CSASRGQFQPQHF | TGCAGTGCTAGTAGGGGGCAGTTTCAGCCCCAGCATTTT
TRBJ2-1 | NA | NA | TRBV18 | CASSPIRQGTNNEQFF | TGTGCCAGCTCACCGATCCGGCAGGGGACTAACAATGAGCAGTTCTTC
TRBJ1-5 | NA | TRBD1 | TRBV28 | CASSSGGEDQPQHF | TGTGCCAGCAGTTCAGGGGGCGAGGATCAGCCCCAGCATTTT
TRBJ2-3 | NA | NA | TRBV19 | CASSIGNRAGTDTQYF | TGTGCCAGTAGTATAGGGAACAGGGCGGGCACAGATACGCAGTATTTT
TRBJ2-6 | few | TRBD2 | TRBV28 | CASSLLSAGRSGANVLTF | TGTGCCAGCAGTTTATTGTCAGCGGGGCGCTCTGGGGCCAACGTCCTGACTTTC
TRBJ2-6 | NA | TRBD1 | TRBV30 | CAWSVGTGRVANVLTF | TGTGCCTGGAGTGTGGGGACAGGAAGGGTCGCCAACGTCCTGACTTTC
TRBJ2-1 | NA | NA | TRBV14 | CASSQDSPSSYNEQFF | TGTGCCAGCAGCCAAGATTCCCCGAGCTCCTACAATGAGCAGTTCTTC
TRBJ2-2 | few | TRBD2 | TRBV30 | CAWRYSGRVNTGELFF | TGTGCCTGGAGGTATAGCGGGAGAGTGAACACCGGGGAGCTGTTTTTT
TRBJ2-1 | NA | NA | TRBV3-1/TRBV3-2 | CASSFLSSGRYNEQFF | TGTGCCAGCAGCTTCCTCTCCAGCGGAAGATACAATGAGCAGTTCTTC
TRBJ2-7 | NA | TRBD2 | TRBV27 | CASSFYYGGRGYEQYF | TGTGCCAGCAGTTTCTATTACGGCGGGAGGGGCTACGAGCAGTACTTC
TRBJ1-2 | medium-sized | TRBD1 | TRBV3-1/TRBV3-2 | CASSIRYRGMGNYGYTF | TGTGCCAGCAGTATCCGTTACAGGGGAATGGGTAACTATGGCTACACCTTC
TRBJ2-1 | few | NA | TRBV5-1 | CASSRGGLADEQFF | TGCGCCAGCAGCCGAGGGGGTCTGGCGGATGAGCAGTTCTTC
TRBJ1-2 | NA | NA | TRBV28 | CASRLISGGRGYTF | TGTGCCAGCAGACTTATCAGCGGGGGCAGGGGCTACACCTTC
TRBJ2-2 | NA | TRBD1 | TRBV24-1 | CATHPGQGYTGELFF | TGTGCCACCCATCCGGGACAGGGGTATACCGGGGAGCTGTTTTTT
TRBJ2-2 | NA | NA | TRBV27 | CASSPQGYGELFF | TGTGCCAGCAGTCCGCAGGGATACGGGGAGCTGTTTTTT
TRBJ2-7 | NA | TRBD2 | TRBV6-5 | CASSDVAGSSYEQYF | TGTGCCAGCAGCGATGTAGCGGGGAGCTCCTACGAGCAGTACTTC
TRBJ1-6 | few | NA | TRBV4-1 | CASSQGAGGPRVNSPLHF | TGCGCCAGCAGCCAAGGGGCGGGGGGCCCAAGAGTTAATTCACCCCTCCACTTT
TRBJ2-7 | NA | TRBD2 | TRBV6-5 | CASSYGLAGYEQYF | TGTGCCAGCAGTTACGGGCTAGCGGGGTACGAGCAGTACTTC
TRBJ1-2 | NA | TRBD1 | TRBV19 | CASSPGGTVRRYGYTF | TGTGCCAGTAGCCCCGGCGGGACAGTGAGGCGCTATGGCTACACCTTC
TRBJ2-4 | NA | TRBD2 | TRBV5-1 | CASSSVTSGFLAKNIQYF | TGCGCCAGCAGCTCCGTGACTAGCGGGTTTTTAGCCAAAAACATTCAGTACTTC
TRBJ2-3 | NA | NA | TRBV3-1/TRBV3-2 | CASSLSSGFTDTQYF | TGTGCCAGCAGCCTTAGTAGCGGCTTCACAGATACGCAGTATTTT
TRBJ2-7 | NA | NA | TRBV12-3/TRBV12-4 | CASSFWRGGEQYF | TGTGCCAGCAGTTTTTGGAGGGGCGGCGAGCAGTACTTC
TRBJ2-5 | NA | TRBD2 | TRBV19 | CASRGGEWETQYF | TGTGCCAGTAGGGGAGGGGAATGGGAGACCCAGTACTTC
TRBJ2-5 | NA | NA | TRBV7-2 | CASSLVAASQETQYF | TGTGCCAGCAGCTTAGTAGCGGCGAGCCAAGAGACCCAGTACTTC
TRBJ2-5 | once | NA | TRBV27 | CASSLRDQETQYF | TGTGCCAGCAGTTTGCGGGACCAAGAGACCCAGTACTTC
TRBJ1-3 | NA | TRBD1 | TRBV5-4 | CASSWDRELLLSGNTIYF | TGTGCCAGCAGCTGGGACAGGGAGTTACTCCTCTCTGGAAACACCATATATTTT